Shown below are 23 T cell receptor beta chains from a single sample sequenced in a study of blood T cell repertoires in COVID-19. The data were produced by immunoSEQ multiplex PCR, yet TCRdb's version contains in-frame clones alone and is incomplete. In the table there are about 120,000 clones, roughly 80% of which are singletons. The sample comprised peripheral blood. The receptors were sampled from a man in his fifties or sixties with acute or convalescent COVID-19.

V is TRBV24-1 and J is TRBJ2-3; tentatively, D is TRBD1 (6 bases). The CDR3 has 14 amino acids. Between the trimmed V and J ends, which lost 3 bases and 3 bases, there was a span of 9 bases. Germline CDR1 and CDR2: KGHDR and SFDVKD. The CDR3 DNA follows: TGTGCCACCAGTGATCAGGGGCCGACAGATACGCAGTATTTT. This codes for CATSDQGPTDTQYF.

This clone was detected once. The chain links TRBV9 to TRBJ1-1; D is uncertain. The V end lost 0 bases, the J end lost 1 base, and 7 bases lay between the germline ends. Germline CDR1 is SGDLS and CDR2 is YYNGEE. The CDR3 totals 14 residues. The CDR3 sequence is CASSVAPGNTEAFF. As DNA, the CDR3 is TGTGCCAGCAGCGTAGCTCCAGGGAACACTGAAGCTTTCTTT.

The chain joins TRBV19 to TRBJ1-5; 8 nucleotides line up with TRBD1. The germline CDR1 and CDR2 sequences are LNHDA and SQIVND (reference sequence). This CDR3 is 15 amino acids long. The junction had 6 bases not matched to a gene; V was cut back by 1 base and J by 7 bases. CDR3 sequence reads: CASSIGQGAGQPQHF. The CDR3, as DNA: TGTGCCAGTAGTATAGGGCAGGGGGCGGGACAGCCCCAGCATTTT.

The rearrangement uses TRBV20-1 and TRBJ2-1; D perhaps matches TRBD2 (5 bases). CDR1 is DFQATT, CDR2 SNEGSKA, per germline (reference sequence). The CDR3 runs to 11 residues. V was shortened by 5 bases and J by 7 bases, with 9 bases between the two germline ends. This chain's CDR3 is CSAHRENEQFF. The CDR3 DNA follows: TGCAGTGCTCATAGGGAGAATGAGCAGTTCTTC.

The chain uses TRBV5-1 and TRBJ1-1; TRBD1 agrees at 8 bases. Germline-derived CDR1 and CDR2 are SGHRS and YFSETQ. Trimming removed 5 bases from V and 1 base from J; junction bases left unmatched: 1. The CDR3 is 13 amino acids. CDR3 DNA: TGCGCCAGCAGAGGGACAGGGAACACTGAAGCTTTCTTT. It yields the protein CASRGTGNTEAFF.

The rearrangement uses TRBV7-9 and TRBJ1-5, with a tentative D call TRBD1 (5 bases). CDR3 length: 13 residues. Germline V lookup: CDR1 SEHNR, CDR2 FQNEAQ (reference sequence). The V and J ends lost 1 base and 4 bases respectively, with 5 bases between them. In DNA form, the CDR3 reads TGTGCCAGCAGCTTAGGACAGAATCAGCCCCAGCATTTT. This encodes CASSLGQNQPQHF.

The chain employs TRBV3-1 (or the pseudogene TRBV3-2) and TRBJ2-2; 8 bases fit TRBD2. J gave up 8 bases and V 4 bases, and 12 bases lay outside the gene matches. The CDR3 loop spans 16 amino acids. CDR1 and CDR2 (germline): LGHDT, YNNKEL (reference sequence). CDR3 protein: CASSRGIAGKTGELFF. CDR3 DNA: TGTGCCAGCAGCCGAGGCATAGCGGGAAAGACGGGGGAGCTGTTTTTT.

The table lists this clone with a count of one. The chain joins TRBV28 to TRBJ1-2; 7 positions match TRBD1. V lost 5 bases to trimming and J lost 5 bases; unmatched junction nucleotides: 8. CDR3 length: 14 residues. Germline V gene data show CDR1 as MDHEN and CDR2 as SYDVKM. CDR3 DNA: TGTGCCAGCAGTCCCCGACAGGGACCGTATGGCTACACCTTC. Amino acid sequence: CASSPRQGPYGYTF.

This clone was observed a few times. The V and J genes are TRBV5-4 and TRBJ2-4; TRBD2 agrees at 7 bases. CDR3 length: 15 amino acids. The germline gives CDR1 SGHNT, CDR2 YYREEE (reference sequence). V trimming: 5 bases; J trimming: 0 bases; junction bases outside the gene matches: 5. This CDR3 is CASSNGGGAKNIQYF. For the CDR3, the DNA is TGTGCCAGCAGTAATGGCGGGGGAGCCAAAAACATTCAGTACTTC.

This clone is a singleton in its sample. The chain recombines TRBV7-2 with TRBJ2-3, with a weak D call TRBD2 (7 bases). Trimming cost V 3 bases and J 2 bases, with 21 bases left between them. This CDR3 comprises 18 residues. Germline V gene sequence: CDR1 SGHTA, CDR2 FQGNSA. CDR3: CASSFSGPGGVITDTQYF. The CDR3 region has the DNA TGTGCCAGCAGCTTCAGTGGCCCGGGGGGCGTTATCACAGATACGCAGTATTTT.

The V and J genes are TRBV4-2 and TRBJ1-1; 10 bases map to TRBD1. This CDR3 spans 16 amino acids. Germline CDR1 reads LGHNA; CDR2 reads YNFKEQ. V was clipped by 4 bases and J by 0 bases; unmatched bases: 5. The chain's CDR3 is CASSRPGQGVNTEAFF. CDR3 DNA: TGTGCCAGCAGCCGACCTGGACAGGGGGTGAACACTGAAGCTTTCTTT.

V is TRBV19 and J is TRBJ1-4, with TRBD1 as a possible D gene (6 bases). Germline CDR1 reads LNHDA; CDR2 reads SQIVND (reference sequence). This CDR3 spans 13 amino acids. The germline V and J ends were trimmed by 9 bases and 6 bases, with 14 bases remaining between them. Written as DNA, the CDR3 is TGTGCCAGCCAACAGGGTCTGTATGAAAAACTGTTTTTT. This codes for CASQQGLYEKLFF.

DNA for the CDR3: TGTGCCAGCAGTTCCTCCGCAGGAGCTTTCTTT. Protein sequence: CASSSSAGAFF. The chain recombines TRBV12-3 or TRBV12-4 with TRBJ1-1; D unresolved. Trimming took 4 bases from V and 10 from J, leaving 10 bases between them. The length of the CDR3 is 11 residues.

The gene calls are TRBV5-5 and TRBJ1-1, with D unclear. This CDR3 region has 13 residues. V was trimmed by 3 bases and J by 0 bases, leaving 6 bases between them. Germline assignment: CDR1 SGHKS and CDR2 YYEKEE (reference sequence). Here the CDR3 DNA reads TGTGCCAGCAGCTCCCCGGTGAACACTGAAGCTTTCTTT. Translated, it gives CASSSPVNTEAFF.

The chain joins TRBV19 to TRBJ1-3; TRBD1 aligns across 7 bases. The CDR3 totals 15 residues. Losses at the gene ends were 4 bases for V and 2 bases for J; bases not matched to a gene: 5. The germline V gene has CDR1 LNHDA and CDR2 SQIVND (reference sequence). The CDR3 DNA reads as TGTGCCAGTAGTACCTCAGGGGGTGCTGGAAACACCATATATTTT. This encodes CASSTSGGAGNTIYF.

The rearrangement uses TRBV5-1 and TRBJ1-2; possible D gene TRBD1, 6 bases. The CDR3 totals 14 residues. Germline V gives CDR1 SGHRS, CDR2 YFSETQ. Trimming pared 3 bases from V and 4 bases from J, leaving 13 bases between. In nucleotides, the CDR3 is TGCGCCAGCAGCTCAAACGGGGGGCGCTATGGCTACACCTTC. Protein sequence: CASSSNGGRYGYTF.

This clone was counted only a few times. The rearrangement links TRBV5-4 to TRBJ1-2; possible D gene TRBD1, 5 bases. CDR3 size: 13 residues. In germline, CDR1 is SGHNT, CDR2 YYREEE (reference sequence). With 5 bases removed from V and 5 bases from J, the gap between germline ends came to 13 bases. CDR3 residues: CASRFAGDYGYTF. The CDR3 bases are TGTGCCAGCAGATTTGCGGGGGATTATGGCTACACCTTC.

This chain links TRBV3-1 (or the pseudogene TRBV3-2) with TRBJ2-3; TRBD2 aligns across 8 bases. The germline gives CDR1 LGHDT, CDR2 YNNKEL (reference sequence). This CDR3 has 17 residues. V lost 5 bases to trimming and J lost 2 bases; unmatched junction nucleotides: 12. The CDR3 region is CASSSPLAGGHTDTQYF. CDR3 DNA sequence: TGTGCCAGCAGCTCCCCCCTGGCGGGGGGACACACAGATACGCAGTATTTT.

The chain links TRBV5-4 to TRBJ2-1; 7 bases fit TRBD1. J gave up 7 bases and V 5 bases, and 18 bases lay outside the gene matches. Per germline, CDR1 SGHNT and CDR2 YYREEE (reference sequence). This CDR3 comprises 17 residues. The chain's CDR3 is CASRRLNWGTANNEQFF. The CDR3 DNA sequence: TGTGCCAGCAGACGTTTAAATTGGGGGACAGCTAATAATGAGCAGTTCTTC.

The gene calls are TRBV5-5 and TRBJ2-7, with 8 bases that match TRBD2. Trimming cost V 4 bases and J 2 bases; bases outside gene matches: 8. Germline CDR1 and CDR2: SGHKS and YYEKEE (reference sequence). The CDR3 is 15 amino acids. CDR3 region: CASSKSPGGTYEQYF. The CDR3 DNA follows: TGTGCCAGCAGCAAGAGTCCGGGGGGGACCTACGAGCAGTACTTC.

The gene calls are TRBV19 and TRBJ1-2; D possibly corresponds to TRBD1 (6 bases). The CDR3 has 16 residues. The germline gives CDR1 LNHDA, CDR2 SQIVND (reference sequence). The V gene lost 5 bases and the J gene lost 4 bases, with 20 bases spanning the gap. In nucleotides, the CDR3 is TGTGCCAGTAGTCCTTCCCGGGACCGAGGGGGCTATGGCTACACCTTC. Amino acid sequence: CASSPSRDRGGYGYTF.

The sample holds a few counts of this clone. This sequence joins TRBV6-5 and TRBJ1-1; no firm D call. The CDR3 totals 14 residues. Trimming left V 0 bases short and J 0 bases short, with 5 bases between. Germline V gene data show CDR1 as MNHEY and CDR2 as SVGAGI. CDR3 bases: TGTGCCAGCAGTTACTCGGAGATGAACACTGAAGCTTTCTTT. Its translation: CASSYSEMNTEAFF.

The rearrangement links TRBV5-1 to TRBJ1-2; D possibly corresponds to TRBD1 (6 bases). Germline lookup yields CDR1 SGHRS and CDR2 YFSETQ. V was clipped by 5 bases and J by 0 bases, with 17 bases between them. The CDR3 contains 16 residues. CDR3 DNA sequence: TGCGCCAGCAGTTGGCATGCGGACAGCTCTAACTATGGCTACACCTTC. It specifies CASSWHADSSNYGYTF.